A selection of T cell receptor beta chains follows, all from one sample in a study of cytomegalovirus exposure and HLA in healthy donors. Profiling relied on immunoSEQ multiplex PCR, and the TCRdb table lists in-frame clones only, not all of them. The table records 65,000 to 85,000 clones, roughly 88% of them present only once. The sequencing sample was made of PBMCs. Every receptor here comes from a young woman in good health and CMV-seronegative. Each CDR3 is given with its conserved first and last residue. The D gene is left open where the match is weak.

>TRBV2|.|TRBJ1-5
TGTGCCAGCAGTGTGGGGAGGACTCAGCCCCAGCATTTT
CASSVGRTQPQHF
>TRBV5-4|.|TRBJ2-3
TGTGCCAGCAGCTTGCTCGGGAGAACAGATACGCAGTATTTT
CASSLLGRTDTQYF
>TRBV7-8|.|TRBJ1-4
TGTGCCAGCGGATACAGGGAAGCAGCAACTAATGAAAAACTGTTTTTT
CASGYREAATNEKLFF
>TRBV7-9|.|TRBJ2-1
TGTTCCAGCAGCAGCCATACAGGGGAGCAGTTCTTC
CSSSSHTGEQFF
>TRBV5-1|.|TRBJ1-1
TGCGCCAGCAGCTTGGGTAATGGAGGGACTGAAGCTTTCTTT
CASSLGNGGTEAFF
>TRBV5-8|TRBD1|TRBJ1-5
TGTGCCAGCAGCATTCCGGACAGGGGCCTAAATCAGCCCCAGCATTTT
CASSIPDRGLNQPQHF
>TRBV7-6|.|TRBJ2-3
TGTGCCAGCAGCTTTTCACATAGCACAGATACGCAGTATTTT
CASSFSHSTDTQYF
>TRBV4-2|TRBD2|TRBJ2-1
TGTGCCAGCAGTCGGGGTATAGCGGGAGTGTCCTACAATGAGCAGTTCTTC
CASSRGIAGVSYNEQFF
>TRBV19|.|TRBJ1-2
TGTGCCAGTAGTATAGATGCGCCAGGGATCGACTATGGCTACACCTTC
CASSIDAPGIDYGYTF
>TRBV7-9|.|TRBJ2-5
TGTGCCATTGGCACTGGTGGGGGGAGAGTCCAAGAGACCCAGTACTTC
CAIGTGGGRVQETQYF
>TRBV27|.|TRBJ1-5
TGTGCCAGCAGTTTTAGGGGCGGCGGCAATCAGCCCCAGCATTTT
CASSFRGGGNQPQHF
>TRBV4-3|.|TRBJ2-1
TGCGCCAGCAGCCTTTCTCGTAGCATCTCCCACAATGAGCAGTTCTTC
CASSLSRSISHNEQFF
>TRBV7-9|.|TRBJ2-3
TGTGCCAGCAGCTTAGTTTGGGACTCTAGCACAGATACGCAGTATTTT
CASSLVWDSSTDTQYF
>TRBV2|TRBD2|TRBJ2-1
TGTGCCAGCAGCGGGACTAGAAACAATGAGCAGTTCTTC
CASSGTRNNEQFF
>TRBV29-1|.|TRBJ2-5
TGCAGCGTTGAATGGGCCTACCAAGAGACCCAGTACTTC
CSVEWAYQETQYF
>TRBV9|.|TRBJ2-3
TGTGCCAGCAGCGTTCGAATGGCCGCAGATACGCAGTATTTT
CASSVRMAADTQYF
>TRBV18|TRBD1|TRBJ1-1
TGTGCCAGCTCACCAGGGACAGGGGATATAGGGAGGACTGAAGCTTTCTTT
CASSPGTGDIGRTEAFF
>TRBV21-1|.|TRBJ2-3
TGTGCCAGCAGCAAAGCACTCCTGCCCAGGAAGCGGGAGATTACGGATACGCAGTATTTT
CASSKALLPRKREITDTQYF
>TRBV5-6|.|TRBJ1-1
TGTGCCAGCAGCTTCTCGAGCACTGAAGCTTTCTTT
CASSFSSTEAFF
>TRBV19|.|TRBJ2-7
TGTGCCAGTAGTATGGGGCGCTACGAGCAGTACTTC
CASSMGRYEQYF
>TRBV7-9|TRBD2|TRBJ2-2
TGTGCCAGCAGCTTAGCGCGACTAGCGGGAGGGCCCGGCACCGGGGAGCTGTTTTTT
CASSLARLAGGPGTGELFF
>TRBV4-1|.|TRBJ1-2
TGCGCCAGCAGCCAAGTCCCGAGGACAGAGGGCTATGGCTACACCTTC
CASSQVPRTEGYGYTF
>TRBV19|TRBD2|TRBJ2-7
TGTGCCAGTAGCCGGACTAGCGGGACGTGGGAGCAGTACTTC
CASSRTSGTWEQYF
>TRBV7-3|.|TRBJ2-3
TGTGCCAGCAGCCCTACCGAGAGCACAGATACGCAGTATTTT
CASSPTESTDTQYF
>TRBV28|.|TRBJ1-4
TGTGCCAGCAGTTTATACGGGGGGAATGAAAAACTGTTTTTT
CASSLYGGNEKLFF
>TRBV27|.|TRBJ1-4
TGTGCCAGCAGTTTACAGGGTTCGGCTGAAAAACTGTTTTTT
CASSLQGSAEKLFF
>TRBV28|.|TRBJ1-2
TGTGCCAGCAGTTTAACCCGGGGCTACACCTTC
CASSLTRGYTF
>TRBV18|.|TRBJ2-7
TGTGCCAGCTCCACCAGAGGAGGGAAAGGGGGGGAAGAATCCTACGAGCAGTACTTC
CASSTRGGKGGEESYEQYF
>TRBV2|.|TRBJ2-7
TGTGCCAGCAGTGAAGAAAGGTTGGGACTTAACTACGAGCAGTACTTC
CASSEERLGLNYEQYF
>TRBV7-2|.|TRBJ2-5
TGTGCCAGCAGCCTCCAGAGGGAGAGTCAAGAGACCCAGTACTTC
CASSLQRESQETQYF
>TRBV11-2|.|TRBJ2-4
TGTGCCAGCAGCGGATCCAAGGAGGGGCTAGCCAAAAACATTCAGTACTTC
CASSGSKEGLAKNIQYF
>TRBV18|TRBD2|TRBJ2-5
TGTGCCAGCTCCCGACGACTAGCGGGAACCCAAGAGACCCAGTACTTC
CASSRRLAGTQETQYF
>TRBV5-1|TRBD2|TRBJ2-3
TGCGCCAGCAGCTTGGCGCTAGCGGAGACAGATACGCAGTATTTT
CASSLALAETDTQYF
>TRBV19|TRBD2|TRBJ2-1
TGTGCCAGTAGTATGGATAGCGGGTTTCCCAATGAGCAGTTCTTC
CASSMDSGFPNEQFF